These 21 T cell receptor beta chains share one sample of origin, sequenced in a study of T cell changes during pregnancy in multiple sclerosis (dated by TCRdb to about 2019). Library construction relied on the immunoSEQ multiplex PCR assay. TCRdb stores this immuneACCESS table with in-frame sequences only. Part of the clones is absent; in the studies checked, under half of the shortfall reflects unresolved V genes, and no reason is known for the rest. This sample lists roughly 87,000 clones; 91% were detected once. The ten largest account for 3% to 4.5% of the sample. This specimen was PBMCs, taken in the first trimester of pregnancy. The receptors originated from a female donor in good health, serving as a control in a pregnancy study. Some clones in this sample may be carry-over from other donors' samples.

The V and J genes are TRBV18 and TRBJ2-5, with 8 bases aligning to TRBD2. There are 15 residues in the CDR3. J was trimmed by 4 bases and V by 2 bases; bases with no gene match: 6. CDR1 and CDR2 from the germline V gene are KGHSH and LQKENI. CDR3 residues: CASSPWGLAGETQYF. In DNA form, the CDR3 reads TGTGCCAGCTCACCATGGGGGCTAGCGGGAGAGACCCAGTACTTC.

This clone was recorded only once. V usage is TRBV14 and J usage is TRBJ2-1; D might be TRBD2 (6 bases). This CDR3 has 14 residues. Trimming removed 7 bases at V and 1 base at J, with 11 bases between. Looked up from germline, CDR1 is SGHDN and CDR2 is FVKESK. This CDR3 reads CASNGRGSYNEQFF. The CDR3, as DNA: TGTGCCAGCAACGGGAGAGGATCCTACAATGAGCAGTTCTTC.

The chain links TRBV18 to TRBJ2-1; 11 bases align to TRBD2. The length of the CDR3 is 16 residues. After removal of 2 bases from V and 6 bases from J, the junction contained 6 bases not matched to a gene. Germline CDR1 and CDR2: KGHSH and LQKENI. The CDR3, as DNA: TGTGCCAGCTCACCATATAGCGGGAGGGCGGGCAATGAGCAGTTCTTC. It is translated as CASSPYSGRAGNEQFF.

The CDR3 nucleotides read TGTGCCAGCAGCCCCGACAGAAGCTACGAGCAGTACTTC. Amino acids: CASSPDRSYEQYF. This chain connects TRBV7-2 to TRBJ2-7; D perhaps matches TRBD1 (5 bases). This CDR3 is built from 13 residues. Germline V gives CDR1 SGHTA, CDR2 FQGNSA. V was clipped by 5 bases and J by 3 bases, with 11 bases between them.

The V gene is TRBV6-5, the J gene TRBJ1-2; the match to TRBD1 covers 12 bases. V gave up 6 bases and J gave up 4 bases; unmatched junction bases: 3. The CDR3 extends over 14 amino acids. Germline CDR1 and CDR2: MNHEY and SVGAGI. CDR3 bases: TGTGCCAGCAGAGGGACAGGGGGCATCTATGGCTACACCTTC. Its protein product is CASRGTGGIYGYTF.

This clone is a singleton in its sample. The chain combines TRBV10-3 with TRBJ2-3, with 11 bases lining up with TRBD1. CDR3 length: 14 residues. V shed 8 bases, J shed 4 bases, and the junction held 5 bases outside the gene matches. The germline gives CDR1 ENHRY, CDR2 SYGVKD. The chain's CDR3 is CAIGTGGAADTQYF. The DNA for the CDR3 is TGTGCCATCGGGACAGGGGGTGCAGCAGATACGCAGTATTTT.

This clone appeared a few times. The chain uses TRBV10-1 and TRBJ1-1; D is unclear. The CDR3 has 15 residues. Between the trimmed V and J ends, which lost 5 bases and 4 bases, there was a span of 17 bases. Germline loops: CDR1 WNHNN, CDR2 SYGVQD (reference sequence). CDR3 nucleotides: TGCGCCAGCAGTCTTTTTTCGGTAAAACGCACTGAAGCTTTCTTT. Amino acid sequence: CASSLFSVKRTEAFF.

The chain recombines TRBV5-1 with TRBJ2-5; TRBD2 matches at 8 bases. Germline CDR1 is SGHRS and CDR2 is YFSETQ. J lost 5 bases, V lost 0 bases, and 9 bases had no gene match. This CDR3 has 16 residues. CDR3 loop: CASSLAPAGAGETQYF. The CDR3 region has the DNA TGCGCCAGCAGCTTGGCCCCAGCGGGGGCCGGGGAGACCCAGTACTTC.

The genes are TRBV6-1 and TRBJ1-6, with D perhaps TRBD1 (5 bases). There are 16 residues in the CDR3. V gave up 0 bases and J gave up 6 bases, with 12 bases separating them. Germline lookup yields CDR1 MNHNS and CDR2 SASEGT. CDR3 coding DNA: TGTGCCAGCAGTGAAGCGGAGGGGAGCGGTAATTCACCCCTCCACTTT. It encodes CASSEAEGSGNSPLHF.

V gene TRBV5-1 combines with J gene TRBJ2-2, with 10 bases aligning to TRBD2. Unmatched junction bases numbered 6, after V lost 0 bases and J lost 4 bases. Per germline, CDR1 SGHRS and CDR2 YFSETQ. This CDR3 is 17 amino acids long. The CDR3 DNA sequence: TGCGCCAGCAGCTTGGGACTAGCGGGTTCTCTCACCGGGGAGCTGTTTTTT. Its protein is CASSLGLAGSLTGELFF.

The chain couples TRBV25-1 to TRBJ2-3; D call uncertain. Germline V gene data show CDR1 as MGHDK and CDR2 as SYGVNS. V was clipped by 0 bases and J by 2 bases, with 6 bases between them. The CDR3 length is 14 residues. In DNA form, the CDR3 reads TGTGCCAGCAGTGAATACGCGGACACAGATACGCAGTATTTT. Its translation: CASSEYADTDTQYF.

Note on this clone: The identical CDR3 is also encoded by other nucleotide sequences in the sample. The CDR3 sequence is CSIATSGLTDTQYF. The CDR3 bases are TGCAGCATTGCGACTAGCGGACTGACAGATACGCAGTATTTT. J is TRBJ2-3 and V is TRBV29-1, with 9 bases lining up with TRBD2. CDR1 is SQVTM and CDR2 is ANQGSEA in the germline V gene. V trimming: 8 bases; J trimming: 3 bases; junction bases outside the gene matches: 9. The CDR3 is 14 residues long.

The CDR3 spells CASSEGQFSGNTIYF. DNA of the CDR3: TGTGCCAGCAGTGAAGGACAGTTCTCTGGAAACACCATATATTTT. The V call is TRBV28, the J call TRBJ1-3, with D maybe TRBD1 (6 bases). The CDR3 consists of 15 residues. V lost 5 bases and J lost 0, with 11 bases in between. Per germline, CDR1 MDHEN and CDR2 SYDVKM.

The rearrangement links TRBV6-6 to TRBJ1-2; the D gene is possibly TRBD1 (5 bases). Germline loops: CDR1 MNHNY, CDR2 SVGAGI (reference sequence). The germline V and J ends were trimmed by 6 bases and 6 bases, with 20 bases remaining between them. This CDR3 has 15 amino acids. The CDR3 protein is CASSPFSTARDGYTF. The CDR3 DNA sequence: TGTGCCAGCAGCCCCTTTTCAACTGCCAGGGATGGCTACACCTTC.

The chain combines TRBV28 with TRBJ1-6, with D unclear. The ends were cut back, 6 bases at V and 4 bases at J, with 13 bases in the middle. CDR3 length equals 15 residues. Germline-derived CDR1 and CDR2 are MDHEN and SYDVKM. CDR3 sequence (DNA): TGTGCCAGCAGGACGCCTGGCGGATATAATTCACCCCTCCACTTT. Translating it yields CASRTPGGYNSPLHF.

V and J are TRBV27 and TRBJ2-3; D gene unclear. The germline V and J ends were trimmed by 4 bases and 4 bases, with 9 bases remaining between them. Per germline, CDR1 MNHEY and CDR2 SMNVEV (reference sequence). This CDR3 contains 13 residues. CDR3 residues: CASSSPTADTQYF. In nucleotides, the CDR3 is TGTGCCAGCAGTTCCCCCACTGCAGATACGCAGTATTTT.

This sequence joins TRBV28 and TRBJ2-1, with 7 positions matching TRBD1. The CDR3 covers 16 residues. V was pared by 5 bases and J by 6 bases, with 13 bases of the junction left unmatched. From germline, CDR1 is MDHEN and CDR2 SYDVKM. CDR3 DNA sequence: TGTGCCAGCAGTACGCGGACAGGTAAAGGTGGCAATGAGCAGTTCTTC. It codes for CASSTRTGKGGNEQFF.

The chain combines TRBV6-1 with TRBJ1-3; D is uncertain. Germline V CDR1 and CDR2: MNHNS, SASEGT. This CDR3 has 14 residues. Trimming cost V 4 bases and J 2 bases, with 9 bases left between them. As DNA, the CDR3 is TGTGCCAGCAGTGTTAGCCACGCTGGAAACACCATATATTTT. Its protein is CASSVSHAGNTIYF.

The chain is built from TRBV4-1 and TRBJ2-3, with 8 bases lining up with TRBD2. This CDR3 has 16 residues. CDR1 and CDR2 (germline): MGHRA, YSYEKL. Trimming removed 4 bases from V and 5 bases from J; junction bases left unmatched: 11. CDR3 DNA: TGCGCCAGCAGCCCCCAGGGGCGGGGGGACATAGATACGCAGTATTTT. It yields the protein CASSPQGRGDIDTQYF.

This sequence joins TRBV13 and TRBJ2-3; no clear D. The CDR3 contains 12 residues. Per the germline V gene, CDR1 is PRHDT and CDR2 is FYEKMQ (reference sequence). Trimming pared 6 bases from V and 3 bases from J, leaving 7 bases between. CDR3 region: CASSYSTDTQYF. In DNA form, the CDR3 reads TGTGCCAGCAGTTATTCGACAGATACGCAGTATTTT.

This chain connects TRBV10-3 to TRBJ1-1; perhaps TRBD1 as D (6 bases). This CDR3 is 12 amino acids long. Germline V CDR1 and CDR2: ENHRY, SYGVKD. The germline V and J ends were trimmed by 6 bases and 6 bases, with 11 bases remaining between them. Here the CDR3 DNA reads TGTGCCATCAGCAACAGGGTGCCTGAAGCTTTCTTT. This codes for CAISNRVPEAFF.